This T cell receptor beta chain was recorded in a study of cytomegalovirus exposure and HLA in healthy donors. Primers: 60 Vbeta forward and 13 Jbeta reverse. The table came from immunoSEQ multiplex PCR; TCRdb's copy has only in-frame clones and leaves some out. This sample contains about 43,000 clones. Regarding this clone: Antigen specificity is unknown.

Study results and limitations: In an earlier analysis, most TCR beta V segments were productive about 87% or about 30% of the time. Reports credit the classifier with highly specific, highly sensitive diagnosis of cytomegalovirus status. Likely technical artifact: a cluster of highly shared sequence variants.

Material: PBMCs. The sequence came from a woman younger than 45 in good health and CMV-seronegative.

The CDR3 DNA is TGCGCCAGCAGCCAAGCCGGGAGGGGAGGGTACACCGGGGAGCTGTTTTTT. This translates into CASSQAGRGGYTGELFF. The V gene is TRBV4-3, the J gene TRBJ2-2; 8 bases match TRBD2. After removal of 1 base from V and 3 bases from J, the junction contained 7 bases not matched to a gene. Germline V gene sequence: CDR1 LGHNA, CDR2 YSLEER. The CDR3 sequence is 17 residues long.